The 16 T cell receptor beta chains reported below all come from one sample, sequenced in a study of shared clonotypes between healthy human individuals. Naive CD8 isolation took CD45RO-negative cells positively selected for CCR7 and excluded terminally differentiated effector memory CD45RA+ cells. Some clones are missing from TCRdb's copy, which holds only in-frame ones; the method was immunoSEQ multiplex PCR. The profile shows roughly 810,000 clones, about 97% of them singletons. The sample was naive CD8+ T cells sorted from blood. Every receptor here comes from a man in his thirties or forties in good health.

This chain uses TRBV7-9 with TRBJ1-2, with D possibly TRBD1 on 5 matching bases. Germline V gene lookup returns CDR1 SEHNR and CDR2 FQNEAQ (reference sequence). V was trimmed by 1 base and J by 7 bases, leaving 16 bases between them. CDR3 size: 15 residues. CDR3 protein: CASSLDDGFGTGYTF. CDR3 sequence (DNA): TGTGCCAGCAGCTTAGATGACGGATTTGGGACTGGCTACACCTTC.

The chain links TRBV10-2 to TRBJ2-1; D might be TRBD1 (5 bases). The CDR3 consists of 14 residues. V shed 10 bases and J shed 7 bases, with 20 bases lying between them. The germline CDR1 and CDR2 sequences are WSHSY and SAAADI. Written as DNA, the CDR3 is TGCGCCACCGGACATTCCTTTCTTCGGAATGAGCAGTTCTTC. It is translated as CATGHSFLRNEQFF.

This chain's CDR3 is CASSWNWGGTEAFF. CDR3 nucleotides: TGTGCCAGCAGCTGGAACTGGGGAGGGACTGAAGCTTTCTTT. This chain uses TRBV5-5 with TRBJ1-1; D is ambiguous. The CDR3 has 14 amino acids. Per the germline V gene, CDR1 is SGHKS and CDR2 is YYEKEE (reference sequence). Trimming stripped 3 bases from V and 5 bases from J, with 14 bases between.

The chain couples TRBV6-1 to TRBJ2-7; 8 bases map to TRBD1. Per the germline V gene, CDR1 is MNHNS and CDR2 is SASEGT. J was trimmed by 0 bases and V by 4 bases; bases with no gene match: 5. The CDR3 has 15 amino acids. The CDR3 protein is CASSAQGAPSYEQYF. As DNA, the CDR3 is TGTGCCAGCAGTGCCCAGGGGGCCCCCTCCTACGAGCAGTACTTC.

This chain links TRBV7-9 with TRBJ2-7; a possible D gene is TRBD1 (5 bases). The CDR3 runs 15 residues. Germline CDR1 SEHNR, CDR2 FQNEAQ (reference sequence). The ends were cut back, 0 bases at V and 2 bases at J, with 11 bases in the middle. The CDR3 bases are TGTGCCAGCAGCTTAGCGCAGGGAAAACCCTACGAGCAGTACTTC. Residues: CASSLAQGKPYEQYF.

The gene calls are TRBV29-1 and TRBJ2-1; the match to TRBD2 covers 8 bases. This CDR3 region has 14 residues. V gave up 6 bases and J gave up 2 bases; unmatched junction bases: 6. CDR1 and CDR2 from the germline V gene are SQVTM and ANQGSEA. The DNA of the CDR3 is TGCAGCGTGGCTAGCGGGCCTACCTACAATGAGCAGTTCTTC. Its protein is CSVASGPTYNEQFF.

The J gene is TRBJ2-1, the V gene TRBV11-3; the D gene is possibly TRBD2 (5 bases). V lost 5 bases and J 7 bases, leaving 6 bases between the germline ends. CDR3 length: 11 amino acids. The germline V gene has CDR1 SGHNT and CDR2 YENEEA. CDR3 DNA sequence: TGTGCCAGCAGCGAGGGTAATGAGCAGTTCTTC. It is translated as CASSEGNEQFF.

This clone has only one observation. V and J are TRBV30 and TRBJ2-5; TRBD1 aligns across 7 bases. V trimming: 1 base; J trimming: 3 bases; junction bases outside the gene matches: 2. This CDR3 has 13 residues. Germline V gives CDR1 GTSNPN, CDR2 SVGIG (reference sequence). The CDR3 loop is CAWSGTGKETQYF. In DNA, the CDR3 is TGTGCCTGGAGTGGGACAGGAAAAGAGACCCAGTACTTC.

V is TRBV5-5 and J is TRBJ1-5; a weak D match, TRBD1 (5 bases). The CDR3 runs 15 residues. The V end lost 0 bases, the J end lost 5 bases, and 12 bases lay between the germline ends. Germline V lookup: CDR1 SGHKS, CDR2 YYEKEE (reference sequence). CDR3 sequence: CASSLVWDGDQPQHF. As DNA, the CDR3 is TGTGCCAGCAGCTTGGTGTGGGACGGGGATCAGCCCCAGCATTTT.

The chain employs TRBV2 and TRBJ2-7, with D perhaps matching TRBD2 (6 bases). Deletions cut 7 bases from V and 3 bases from J, with 16 bases between. This CDR3 region has 14 residues. Germline values: CDR1 SNHLY, CDR2 FYNNEI. CDR3 protein: CASKSGFGGYEQYF. The CDR3 bases are TGTGCCAGCAAGAGCGGGTTTGGCGGCTACGAGCAGTACTTC.

The chain links TRBV7-9 to TRBJ1-3; D gene uncertain. Germline loops: CDR1 SEHNR, CDR2 FQNEAQ (reference sequence). The CDR3 has 12 amino acids. Trimming took off 7 bases at V and 5 bases at J, with 9 bases between the two ends. The CDR3, as DNA: TGTGCCAGCACCCTTGGAAGAAACACCATATATTTT. This sequence encodes CASTLGRNTIYF. Supplemented by reference TRBV7-9 and TRBJ1-3, the full variable domain reads DTGVSQNPRHKITKRGQNVTFRCDPISEHNRLYWYRQTLGQGPEFLTYFQNEAQLEKSRLLSDRFSAERPKGSFSTLEIQRTEQGDSAMYLCASTLGRNTIYFGEGSWLTVV.

The genes are TRBV4-1 and TRBJ1-4, with D maybe TRBD1 (5 bases). In germline, CDR1 is MGHRA, CDR2 YSYEKL. This CDR3 contains 17 residues. With 0 bases removed from V and 7 bases from J, the gap between germline ends came to 18 bases. CDR3 protein: CASSQDEGAYGGEKLFF. Written as DNA, the CDR3 is TGCGCCAGCAGCCAAGATGAGGGAGCCTACGGGGGTGAAAAACTGTTTTTT.

The chain couples TRBV15 to TRBJ2-7; TRBD1 might be the D (6 bases). The CDR3 extends over 13 amino acids. V shed 3 bases and J shed 3 bases, with 9 bases lying between them. Germline V gives CDR1 LNHNV, CDR2 YYDKDF (reference sequence). CDR3 coding DNA: TGTGCCACCAGCAGCCGGGACATCTACGAGCAGTACTTC. It translates to CATSSRDIYEQYF.

This clone is a singleton in its sample. The chain employs TRBV5-4 and TRBJ2-1; D is ambiguous. CDR1 and CDR2 from the germline V gene are SGHNT and YYREEE (reference sequence). This CDR3 is 15 amino acids long. The germline V and J ends were trimmed by 1 base and 2 bases, with 10 bases remaining between them. In DNA form, the CDR3 reads TGTGCCAGCAGCTTGTTCGAGCCAACCTACAATGAGCAGTTCTTC. Translated: CASSLFEPTYNEQFF.

This chain joins TRBV5-1 and TRBJ1-5, with 7 bases that match TRBD1. The ends lost 0 bases at V and 5 bases at J; junction bases unmatched: 2. Germline loops: CDR1 SGHRS, CDR2 YFSETQ. This CDR3 contains 14 residues. The DNA of the CDR3 is TGCGCCAGCAGCTTGGGGGACAGTGATCAGCCCCAGCATTTT. The encoded protein is CASSLGDSDQPQHF. Full variable domain (rest looked up from reference TRBV5-1 and TRBJ1-5): KAGVTQTPRYLIKTRGQQVTLSCSPISGHRSVSWYQQTPGQGLQFLFEYFSETQRNKGNFPGRFSGRQFSNSRSEMNVSTLELGDSALYLCASSLGDSDQPQHFGDGTRLSIL.

The genes are TRBV2 and TRBJ2-1, with D unclear. The germline V gene has CDR1 SNHLY and CDR2 FYNNEI. Trimming removed 11 bases from V and 4 bases from J, with 15 bases in between. This CDR3 is built from 13 residues. DNA for the CDR3: TGTGCCCCCAGGATATCGGGTTACAATGAGCAGTTCTTC. Its translation is CAPRISGYNEQFF.